Shown below are 15 T cell receptor beta chains from a single sample sequenced in a study of shared clonotypes between healthy human individuals. As defined, naive CD8 cells were CD45RO-negative and positively selected for CCR7, with terminally differentiated effector memory CD45RA+ cells excluded. Data came from immunoSEQ multiplex PCR; TCRdb stores just in-frame clones and leaves some out. In the table there are about 2,200,000 clones, more than 85% of which are singletons. The sample was naive CD8+ T cells from PBMCs. Source of these receptors: a man aged 18 to 35 in good health. Some clones in this sample may be carry-over from other donors' samples.

This clone was seen a single time. The CDR3 carries no conserved terminal phenylalanine or tryptophan, so it likely arises from a read error. No DNA is shown, since the ends of the CDR3 on it are uncertain; the CDR3 is the one TCRdb lists. The rearrangement uses TRBV15 and TRBJ2-3; the DNA was not compared with TRBD2, the D call given in the table. Both ends counted, the CDR3 spans 10 residues. CDR1 is LNHNV and CDR2 is YYDKDF in the germline V gene (reference sequence). CDR3 amino acids: CATSGRGRLD.

For this clone: Within the sample, other DNA sequences also encode this same CDR3. The chain carries TRBV27 and TRBJ2-7, with D unresolved. Trimming shortened V by 4 bases and J by 0 bases, and 7 bases separated the two germline ends. CDR3 length equals 13 residues. The germline V gene has CDR1 MNHEY and CDR2 SMNVEV (reference sequence). CDR3 residues: CASSYGRSYEQYF. CDR3 sequence (DNA): TGTGCCAGCAGTTACGGCCGCTCCTACGAGCAGTACTTC.

This clone was detected once. This chain joins TRBV27 and TRBJ2-7, with a weak D call TRBD2 (6 bases). Trimming took off 2 bases at V and 3 bases at J, with 20 bases between the two ends. CDR3 length: 17 amino acids. Germline V gene sequence: CDR1 MNHEY, CDR2 SMNVEV (reference sequence). The CDR3: CASSLLLPRLGSYEQYF. The CDR3 bases are TGTGCCAGCAGTTTACTCCTCCCGAGACTAGGGAGCTACGAGCAGTACTTC.

The rearrangement uses TRBV28 and TRBJ1-4; D might be TRBD1 (6 bases). This CDR3 region has 16 residues. V shed 5 bases and J shed 0 bases, with 13 bases lying between them. Germline V gene lookup returns CDR1 MDHEN and CDR2 SYDVKM. The CDR3 DNA sequence: TGTGCCAGCAGTAAACAGGGTTTAGCAACTAATGAAAAACTGTTTTTT. Residues: CASSKQGLATNEKLFF.

Concerning this clone itself: This sample also contains other DNA sequences that code for the same CDR3. The chain couples TRBV28 to TRBJ1-5; D ambiguous. In germline, CDR1 is MDHEN, CDR2 SYDVKM. The CDR3 contains 11 residues. Trimming removed 8 bases from V and 2 bases from J, with 4 bases in between. In nucleotides, the CDR3 is TGTGCCAGCGGCGGCAATCAGCCCCAGCATTTT. Its translation is CASGGNQPQHF.

This chain joins TRBV15 and TRBJ2-1; TRBD2 aligns across 10 bases. This CDR3 has 18 residues. Germline trimming cut 0 bases from V and 10 bases from J; bases unmatched to any gene: 15. CDR1 LNHNV and CDR2 YYDKDF come from the germline V gene (reference sequence). This chain's CDR3 is CATSRDRTAGGQLGEQFF. The CDR3 nucleotides read TGTGCCACCAGCAGAGATCGTACAGCGGGAGGGCAGCTGGGGGAGCAGTTCTTC. The full variable domain, completed using reference TRBV15 and TRBJ2-1, is DAMVIQNPRYQVTQFGKPVTLSCSQTLNHNVMYWYQQKSSQAPKLLFHYYDKDFNNEADTPDNFQSRRPNTSFCFLDIRSPGLGDTAMYLCATSRDRTAGGQLGEQFFGPGTRLTVL.

The rearrangement links TRBV27 to TRBJ1-5; no clear D gene. The CDR3 contains 14 residues. Germline loops: CDR1 MNHEY, CDR2 SMNVEV (reference sequence). Trimming pared 7 bases from V and 5 bases from J, leaving 15 bases between. The chain's CDR3 is CASKVLGGDQPQHF. The DNA of the CDR3 is TGTGCCAGCAAGGTTCTTGGCGGAGATCAGCCCCAGCATTTT.

The rearrangement joins TRBV27 to TRBJ2-7; 7 bases map to TRBD2. The CDR3 is made up of 13 amino acids. Germline V gene lookup returns CDR1 MNHEY and CDR2 SMNVEV (reference sequence). The J segment lost 5 bases and the V segment lost 4 bases, leaving 5 bases of the junction unmatched. DNA of the CDR3: TGTGCCAGCAGTTACCTAGCGGATGACGAGCAGTACTTC. Its translation: CASSYLADDEQYF.

The chain is built from TRBV7-6 and TRBJ2-3; D is unclear. Germline V gives CDR1 SGHVS, CDR2 FNYEAQ. The CDR3 loop spans 15 amino acids. The V and J ends lost 5 bases and 1 base respectively, with 13 bases between them. CDR3 sequence (DNA): TGTGCCAGCAGCCCGAGGTCGAGCGGCACAGATACGCAGTATTTT. Protein: CASSPRSSGTDTQYF.

Note on this clone: Other DNA sequences in this sample translate to the same CDR3. The J gene is TRBJ2-7, the V gene TRBV7-9; no firm D call. The germline CDR1 and CDR2 sequences are SEHNR and FQNEAQ (reference sequence). Trimming stripped 1 base from V and 4 bases from J, with 5 bases between. This CDR3 has 12 amino acids. CDR3 in DNA: TGTGCCAGCAGCTTAGGAAGTTACGAGCAGTACTTC. It yields the protein CASSLGSYEQYF.

This clone was seen just once. The genes are TRBV28 and TRBJ2-7, with 11 bases fitting TRBD2. The junction had 10 bases not matched to a gene; V was cut back by 2 bases and J by 7 bases. CDR1 MDHEN and CDR2 SYDVKM come from the germline V gene. The CDR3 has 16 residues. The CDR3 loop reads CASSLRLAGGTWEQYF. CDR3 DNA sequence: TGTGCCAGCAGTTTAAGGCTAGCGGGAGGCACGTGGGAGCAGTACTTC.

V usage is TRBV5-8 and J usage is TRBJ1-2; D may be TRBD1 (6 bases). Germline values: CDR1 SGHTS, CDR2 YDEGEE. V was pared by 1 base and J by 4 bases, with 20 bases between. The CDR3 runs 17 residues. This CDR3 is CASSLLLVGTTGYGYTF. The CDR3 DNA reads TGTGCCAGCAGCTTGCTCCTCGTGGGGACAACGGGCTATGGCTACACCTTC.

CDR3 nucleotides: TGCGCCAGCAGCCCGCGGGTTATTAGTGGCGGGAGCCCCTACAATGAGCAGTTCTTC. This codes for CASSPRVISGGSPYNEQFF. V gene TRBV5-1 combines with J gene TRBJ2-1; 7 nucleotides agree with TRBD2. Germline CDR1 and CDR2: SGHRS and YFSETQ. There are 19 residues in the CDR3. The V segment lost 4 bases and the J segment 2 bases; nucleotides outside the gene matches: 18.

This clone was observed a single time. The rearrangement uses TRBV2 and TRBJ2-1; D not certain. V lost 7 bases and J 10 bases, leaving 26 bases between the germline ends. CDR1 is SNHLY and CDR2 is FYNNEI in the germline V gene. The CDR3 loop spans 16 amino acids. CDR3 coding DNA: TGTGCCAGCACCCAAGGGCACCTCCTTAGCCCCATCGAGCAGTTCTTC. It is translated as CASTQGHLLSPIEQFF. The full variable domain, rest sourced from reference TRBV2 and TRBJ2-1, is EPEVTQTPSHQVTQMGQEVILRCVPISNHLYFYWYRQILGQKVEFLVSFYNNEISEKSEIFDDQFSVERPDGSNFTLKIRSTKLEDSAMYFCASTQGHLLSPIEQFFGPGTRLTVL.

V and J are TRBV27 and TRBJ1-1; D gene unclear. The V gene lost 2 bases and the J gene lost 5 bases, with 9 bases spanning the gap. This CDR3 spans 13 amino acids. CDR1 is MNHEY, CDR2 SMNVEV, per germline (reference sequence). The CDR3 region has the DNA TGTGCCAGCAGTTTAGTTGTTTTTACTGAAGCTTTCTTT. Amino acid sequence: CASSLVVFTEAFF.